Listed here are 24 T cell receptor beta chains from one sample, sequenced in a study of blood T cells in healthy people across ages. Combining a sample-barcoded 5' primer with a J-beta primer mix, a second PCR ran for about 6 to 12 cycles. TCRdb fed the 5' RACE reads into MiXCR, producing one record per CDR3 protein. Of over 500,000 distinct CDR3 sequences in the sample, over 25% are singletons; the top ten hold over 3.5%. These records were also assigned to another study, of T cells of mothers and their children.

The sequenced sample was blood. These receptors all come from a boy between 2 and 15 years old in good health.

V usage is TRBV7-8 and J usage is TRBJ2-6; 10 bases fit TRBD2. Unmatched junction bases numbered 5, after V lost 1 base and J lost 5 bases. This CDR3 has 17 amino acids. CDR1 is SGHVS, CDR2 FQNEAQ, per germline. Written as DNA, the CDR3 is TGTGCCAGCAGCTTAGGAGCGGGGGGGCTTTGGGCCAACGTCCTGACTTTC. Translated, it gives CASSLGAGGLWANVLTF.

This clonotype has just a few counts. This chain uses TRBV5-1 with TRBJ2-2, with TRBD2 identical over 9 bases. In germline, CDR1 is SGHRS, CDR2 YFSETQ. The CDR3 has 15 amino acids. With V trimmed by 0 bases and J by 4 bases, 1 base remained unmatched. The CDR3 here is CASSLGSGGTGELFF. The CDR3 region has the DNA TGCGCCAGCAGCTTGGGTAGCGGGGGCACCGGGGAGCTGTTTTTT.

This rearrangement joins TRBV5-1 to TRBJ1-3, with D hard to call. The V end was cut by 0 bases, the J end by 0 bases, with 7 bases between. Germline V gives CDR1 SGHRS, CDR2 YFSETQ. The CDR3 has 15 residues. In nucleotides, the CDR3 is TGCGCCAGCAGCTTGGACGTAACCTCTGGAAACACCATATATTTT. Translating it yields CASSLDVTSGNTIYF.

The chain has TRBV27 and TRBJ2-7; the match to TRBD1 covers 7 bases. Germline values: CDR1 MNHEY, CDR2 SMNVEV (reference sequence). The CDR3 totals 15 residues. V dropped 7 bases and J dropped 2; count of bases not matched to a gene: 11. The CDR3 DNA follows: TGTGCCAGCACCAGGGGGATAGGCAGCGCCTACGAGCAGTACTTC. Translation: CASTRGIGSAYEQYF.

This chain links TRBV12-3 or TRBV12-4 with TRBJ2-1; TRBD2 matches 9 bases. V lost 3 bases and J lost 8; bases outside the gene matches: 8. CDR3 size: 15 residues. Here the CDR3 DNA reads TGTGCCAGCAGTTTGAGCGGGAGGCTATACCATGAGCAGTTCTTC. Its translation is CASSLSGRLYHEQFF.

The chain couples TRBV3-1 to TRBJ2-2, with D uncertain. From germline, CDR1 is LGHDT and CDR2 YNNKEL (reference sequence). CDR3 length: 15 residues. Trimming took off 8 bases at V and 1 base at J, with 14 bases between the two ends. CDR3 nucleotide sequence: TGTGCCAGCTTCTCTGGCGGATTGAACACCGGGGAGCTGTTTTTT. It yields the protein CASFSGGLNTGELFF.

This chain uses TRBV20-1 with TRBJ2-7, with 8 positions matching TRBD1. The junction had 12 bases not matched to a gene; V was cut back by 0 bases and J by 2 bases. The CDR3 has 17 residues. CDR1 and CDR2 (germline): DFQATT, SNEGSKA (reference sequence). CDR3 nucleotides: TGCAGTGCTAGAGATGACGATAGGGACAGGACAACCTACGAGCAGTACTTC. Its protein is CSARDDDRDRTTYEQYF.

For the CDR3, the DNA is TGTGCCAGCAGTGAATTGGGGGGTGCCAAAAACATTCAGTACTTC. Translating it yields CASSELGGAKNIQYF. The chain joins TRBV6-1 to TRBJ2-4, with a weak D call TRBD2 (6 bases). The germline V gene encodes CDR1 MNHNS and CDR2 SASEGT. The CDR3 loop spans 15 amino acids. V was cut by 2 bases and J by 1 base, with 9 bases left in between.

The chain joins TRBV3-1 to TRBJ1-5, with unresolved D. Germline-derived CDR1 and CDR2 are LGHDT and YNNKEL (reference sequence). This CDR3 contains 14 residues. V was trimmed by 3 bases and J by 6 bases, leaving 12 bases between them. CDR3 loop: CASSQASTLQPQHF. In nucleotides, the CDR3 is TGTGCCAGCAGCCAGGCATCCACGCTTCAGCCCCAGCATTTT.

The V gene is TRBV5-1, the J gene TRBJ2-3; TRBD1 aligns across 7 bases. V lost 5 bases to trimming and J lost 4 bases; unmatched junction nucleotides: 7. CDR1 is SGHRS and CDR2 is YFSETQ in the germline V gene. CDR3 length: 14 amino acids. In DNA form, the CDR3 reads TGCGCCAGCAGGACAGGGATAAACGCAGATACGCAGTATTTT. Translation: CASRTGINADTQYF.

This clonotype was seen only a few times. This rearrangement joins TRBV20-1 to TRBJ1-2; D might be TRBD1 (6 bases). The length of the CDR3 is 15 residues. Trimming pared 6 bases from V and 6 bases from J, leaving 23 bases between. CDR1 is DFQATT, CDR2 SNEGSKA, per germline (reference sequence). The CDR3 sequence: CSAVQGTPRNNGYTF. DNA of the CDR3: TGCAGTGCGGTCCAGGGGACCCCTCGCAATAATGGCTACACCTTC.

The chain uses TRBV29-1 and TRBJ2-1, with unresolved D. The CDR3 covers 10 residues. V lost 7 bases and J 4 bases, leaving 5 bases between the germline ends. Germline V lookup: CDR1 SQVTM, CDR2 ANQGSEA. In nucleotides, the CDR3 is TGCAGCGCCCTTTACAATGAGCAGTTCTTC. Protein sequence: CSALYNEQFF.

The chain recombines TRBV12-3 or TRBV12-4 with TRBJ2-4; D is undetermined. Trimming left V 2 bases short and J 3 bases short, with 5 bases between. The CDR3 runs 13 residues. CDR3 protein: CASSLLGKNIQYF. CDR3 nucleotides: TGTGCCAGCAGTTTATTAGGCAAAAACATTCAGTACTTC.

CDR3 protein: CASSPLKGGIADTQYF. CDR3 nucleotide sequence: TGTGCCAGCAGTCCCCTTAAAGGGGGTATCGCAGATACGCAGTATTTT. The chain couples TRBV2 to TRBJ2-3; TRBD1 is a possible D gene (6 bases). Trimming removed 5 bases from V and 4 bases from J, with 19 bases in between. This CDR3 comprises 16 residues. The germline gives CDR1 SNHLY, CDR2 FYNNEI.

The J gene is TRBJ2-7, the V gene TRBV6-2 or TRBV6-3; 9 positions match TRBD1. The end of the DNA aligns better with TRBJ2-1, so the J call may be wrong. The CDR3 has 14 amino acids. Germline V lookup: CDR1 MNHEY, CDR2 SVGEGT. This CDR3 reads CASGKQGASNEQFF. The CDR3 DNA reads TGTGCCAGCGGAAAACAGGGGGCGAGTAATGAGCAGTTCTTC.

V and J are TRBV7-8 and TRBJ2-5; 8 bases are a match to TRBD2. The CDR3 has 15 amino acids. After removal of 4 bases from V and 4 bases from J, the junction contained 8 bases not matched to a gene. CDR1 SGHVS and CDR2 FQNEAQ come from the germline V gene. CDR3 DNA: TGTGCCAGCAGCTCCATGGGACTAGAATTAGAGACCCAGTACTTC. This translates into CASSSMGLELETQYF.

This clonotype occurred a few times. This may be a read error: a much more frequent sequence differs by one nucleotide. This rearrangement joins TRBV5-1 to TRBJ2-5; 8 bases align to TRBD1. This CDR3 is 16 amino acids long. CDR1 and CDR2 from the germline V gene are SGHRS and YFSETQ. In DNA, the CDR3 is TGCGCCAGCAGCAGTACGACAGGGGACCTGAAAGAGACCCAGTGCTTC. This codes for CASSSTTGDLKETQCF.

The V gene is TRBV2, the J gene TRBJ2-3; no definite D call. The CDR3 totals 11 residues. The V end was cut by 6 bases, the J end by 12 bases, with 13 bases between. Germline lookup yields CDR1 SNHLY and CDR2 FYNNEI. The CDR3 DNA reads as TGTGCCAGCAGATACGACCAGAGCCAGTATTTT. It encodes CASRYDQSQYF. Full variable domain (rest looked up from reference TRBV2 and TRBJ2-3): EPEVTQTPSHQVTQMGQEVILRCVPISNHLYFYWYRQILGQKVEFLVSFYNNEISEKSEIFDDQFSVERPDGSNFTLKIRSTKLEDSAMYFCASRYDQSQYFGPGTRLTVL.

The chain recombines TRBV12-3 or TRBV12-4 with TRBJ2-7; 9 bases are shared with TRBD2. With 3 bases clipped from V and 2 bases from J, the junction kept 2 bases outside the gene matches. The CDR3 has 14 amino acids. CDR3 sequence reads: CASSFGLATYEQYF. CDR3 DNA: TGTGCCAGCAGTTTTGGACTAGCGACCTACGAGCAGTACTTC.

This clonotype was observed a few times. This is likely a read error, given that the CDR3 carries no conserved phenylalanine or tryptophan at its end. The V gene is TRBV15, the J gene TRBJ1-1; D is perhaps TRBD1 (6 bases). Per germline, CDR1 LNHNV and CDR2 YYDKDF (reference sequence). The CDR3 has 18 residues. Trimming left V 3 bases short and J 11 bases short, with 31 bases between. DNA of the CDR3: TGTGCCACCAGCAGGACCGTCCCGGGACAAGGACCCTCCCGGGTTGCTTTCTCT. Translating gives CATSRTVPGQGPSRVAFS.

V and J are TRBV4-3 and TRBJ2-5; a weak D match, TRBD2 (6 bases). The CDR3 consists of 15 residues. The germline gives CDR1 LGHNA, CDR2 YSLEER. Trimming stripped 0 bases from V and 4 bases from J, with 12 bases between. In DNA, the CDR3 is TGCGCCAGCAGCCAAGATGGGGGGTTTAGAGAGACCCAGTACTTC. It is translated as CASSQDGGFRETQYF.

The chain employs TRBV13 and TRBJ1-4, with D unclear. The germline CDR1 and CDR2 sequences are PRHDT and FYEKMQ (reference sequence). The ends were cut back, 5 bases at V and 8 bases at J, with 15 bases in the middle. The CDR3 is made up of 14 amino acids. For the CDR3, the DNA is TGTGCCAGCAGCCATCCGACAACGAGGGAAAAACTGTTTTTT. Protein product: CASSHPTTREKLFF.

The chain is built from TRBV6-5 and TRBJ2-2, with D uncertain. Per germline, CDR1 MNHEY and CDR2 SVGAGI. V dropped 6 bases and J dropped 4 bases, with 15 bases sitting between them. CDR3 length equals 15 residues. The CDR3 DNA sequence: TGTGCCAGCAGGCTCGACGGGCTTTTCACCGGGGAGCTGTTTTTT. Translated: CASRLDGLFTGELFF.

This clonotype was detected only a few times. The chain combines TRBV9 with TRBJ2-3, with TRBD2 matching over 9 bases. The CDR3 covers 12 residues. Losses at the gene ends were 4 bases for V and 10 bases for J; bases not matched to a gene: 4. The germline V gene has CDR1 SGDLS and CDR2 YYNGEE. CDR3 coding DNA: TGTGCCAGCAGCCCTAGCGGGGAAGCGCAGTATTTT. Amino acid sequence: CASSPSGEAQYF. Together with reference TRBV9 and TRBJ2-3, the CDR3 gives the full variable domain: DSGVTQTPKHLITATGQRVTLRCSPRSGDLSVYWYQQSLDQGLQFLIQYYNGEERAKGNILERFSAQQFPDLHSELNLSSLELGDSALYFCASSPSGEAQYFGPGTRLTVL.